These 5 T cell receptor beta chains originate from one sample sequenced in a study of Graves' ophthalmopathy and Graves' hyperthyroidism. Beta-chain TCR CDR3 regions were amplified from RNA transcripts. First-round RT-PCR relied on HTBI primers, and a second-round multiplex PCR came next. One entry per CDR3 protein, called by TCRdb with MiXCR from the multiplex PCR reads. The table shows about 550,000 distinct CDR3 sequences, with roughly 40% occurring only once. The material sequenced was peripheral blood or thyroid tissue (not recorded which). All receptors come from an adult man with Graves' hyperthyroidism.

This clonotype was picked up many times. V and J are TRBV10-3 and TRBJ2-2; 10 positions agree with TRBD2. Germline V gene sequence: CDR1 ENHRY, CDR2 SYGVKD. The CDR3 spans 20 residues. The V and J ends lost 0 bases and 2 bases, in that order; junction bases with no gene match: 12. Here the CDR3 DNA reads TGTGCCATCAGTGAGTCGAAGCGCGTAGCGGGGGGCGCCAACACCGGGGAGCTGTTTTTT. The encoded protein is CAISESKRVAGGANTGELFF.

The J gene is TRBJ1-3, the V gene TRBV7-8; D unresolved. This CDR3 contains 14 residues. Germline V gives CDR1 SGHVS, CDR2 FQNEAQ. Between the trimmed V and J ends, which lost 5 bases and 0 bases, there was a span of 8 bases. CDR3 coding DNA: TGTGCCAGCAGCCCCGACGTCTCTGGAAACACCATATATTTT. Translated, it gives CASSPDVSGNTIYF.

The V and J genes are TRBV20-1 and TRBJ2-5; 14 bases match TRBD2. Trimming took 8 bases from V and 6 from J; bases not matched to a gene: 8. Per the germline V gene, CDR1 is DFQATT and CDR2 is SNEGSKA (reference sequence). CDR3 length: 14 residues. In nucleotides, the CDR3 is TGCAGTCATCGACTAGCGGGGGGGCCAAAGACCCAGTACTTC. This translates into CSHRLAGGPKTQYF.

Many counts were recorded for this clonotype. The rearrangement joins TRBV4-1 to TRBJ1-3; D is undetermined. The germline CDR1 and CDR2 sequences are MGHRA and YSYEKL. CDR3 length: 14 residues. Trimming pared 1 base from V and 4 bases from J, leaving 8 bases between. The CDR3 is CASSQVLGGNTIYF. CDR3 nucleotide sequence: TGCGCCAGCAGCCAAGTCTTAGGGGGAAACACCATATATTTT.

V usage is TRBV7-9 and J usage is TRBJ2-7; D possibly uses TRBD1 or TRBD2 (6 bases each). Trimming removed 6 bases from V and 2 bases from J, with 17 bases in between. CDR3 length: 15 residues. The germline gives CDR1 SEHNR, CDR2 FQNEAQ (reference sequence). The CDR3 sequence is CASSPLIGGPYEQYF. The CDR3 DNA follows: TGTGCCAGCAGTCCCCTAATAGGGGGGCCCTACGAGCAGTACTTC. Full variable domain (outside the CDR3, taken from reference TRBV7-9 and TRBJ2-7): DTGVSQNPRHKITKRGQNVTFRCDPISEHNRLYWYRQTLGQGPEFLTYFQNEAQLEKSRLLSDRFSAERPKGSFSTLEIQRTEQGDSAMYLCASSPLIGGPYEQYFGPGTRLTVT.